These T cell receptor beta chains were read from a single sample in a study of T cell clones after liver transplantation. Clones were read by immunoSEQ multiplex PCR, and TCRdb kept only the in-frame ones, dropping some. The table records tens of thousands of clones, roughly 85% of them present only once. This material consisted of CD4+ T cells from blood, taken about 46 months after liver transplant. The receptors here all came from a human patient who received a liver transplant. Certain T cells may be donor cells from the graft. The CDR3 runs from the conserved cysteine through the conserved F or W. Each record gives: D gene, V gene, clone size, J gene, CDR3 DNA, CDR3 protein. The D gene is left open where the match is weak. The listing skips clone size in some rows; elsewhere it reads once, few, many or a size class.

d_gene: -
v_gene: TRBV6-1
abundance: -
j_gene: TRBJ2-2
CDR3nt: TGTGCCAGCAGTGAACTTATCACTCTCCTCACCGGGGAGCTGTTTTTT
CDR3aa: CASSELITLLTGELFF

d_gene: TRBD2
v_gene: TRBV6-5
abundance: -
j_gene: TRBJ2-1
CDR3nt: TGTGCCAGCAGGGGACTAGCGGGCCCTAATGAGCAGTTCTTC
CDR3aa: CASRGLAGPNEQFF

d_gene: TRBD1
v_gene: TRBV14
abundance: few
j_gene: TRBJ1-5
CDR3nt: TGTGCCAGCAGCCAAGGGTTACAGGGGACCCAGCATTTT
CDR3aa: CASSQGLQGTQHF

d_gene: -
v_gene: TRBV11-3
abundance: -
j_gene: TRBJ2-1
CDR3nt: TGTGCCAGCAGCTTAGAAGGTAGCTCCTACAATGAGCAGTTCTTC
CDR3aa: CASSLEGSSYNEQFF

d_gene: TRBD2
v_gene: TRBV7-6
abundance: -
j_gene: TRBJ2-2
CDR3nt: TGTGCCAGCAGTCAGACTAGCGGGATAACCGGGGAGCTGTTTTTT
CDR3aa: CASSQTSGITGELFF

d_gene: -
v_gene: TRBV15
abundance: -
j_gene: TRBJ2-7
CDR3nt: TGTGCCACCAGCAGCCGGGGGTCCTACGAGCAGTACTTC
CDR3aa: CATSSRGSYEQYF

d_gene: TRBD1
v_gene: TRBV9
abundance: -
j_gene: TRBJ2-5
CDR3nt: TGTGCCAGCAGCGTTTTCGGGACAGGGGGTGAAGAGACCCAGTACTTC
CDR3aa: CASSVFGTGGEETQYF

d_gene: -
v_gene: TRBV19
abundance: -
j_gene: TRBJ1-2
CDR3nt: TGTGCCAGTAGTAACCAGTGGCCCGGGGAAGGTGGCTACACCTTC
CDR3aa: CASSNQWPGEGGYTF

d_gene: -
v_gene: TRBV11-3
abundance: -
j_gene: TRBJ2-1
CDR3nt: TGTGCCAGCAGCTTAGACGCCTCCTACAATGAGCAGTTCTTC
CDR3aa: CASSLDASYNEQFF

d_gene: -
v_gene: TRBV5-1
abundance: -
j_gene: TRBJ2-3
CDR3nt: TGCGCCAGCAGCTTCTTAGTGCAAGGGGCAGATACGCAGTATTTT
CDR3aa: CASSFLVQGADTQYF

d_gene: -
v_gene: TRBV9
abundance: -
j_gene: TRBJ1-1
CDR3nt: TGTGCCAGCAGCGTTGACAGCCAGGCGAACACTGAAGCTTTCTTT
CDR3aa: CASSVDSQANTEAFF

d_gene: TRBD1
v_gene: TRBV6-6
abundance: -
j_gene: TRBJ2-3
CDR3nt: TGTGCCAGCAGTCCCGGACAGGGGGAGACAGATACGCAGTATTTT
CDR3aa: CASSPGQGETDTQYF

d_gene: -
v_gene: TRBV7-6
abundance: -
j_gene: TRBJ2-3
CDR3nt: TGTGCCAGCAGCTCCGCCGGACCTACAGATACGCAGTATTTT
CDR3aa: CASSSAGPTDTQYF

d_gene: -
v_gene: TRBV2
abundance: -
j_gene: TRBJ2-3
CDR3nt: TGTGCCAGCAGGGGACTACAGGGGAGGTACACAGATACGCAGTATTTT
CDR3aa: CASRGLQGRYTDTQYF

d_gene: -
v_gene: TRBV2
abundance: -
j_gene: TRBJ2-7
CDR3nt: TGTGCCAGCAGTGAAGGATGGGCGGGACGCCCCGCCCGCGGCTACGAGCAGTACTTC
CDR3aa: CASSEGWAGRPARGYEQYF

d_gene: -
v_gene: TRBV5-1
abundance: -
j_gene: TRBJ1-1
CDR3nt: TGCGCCAGCAGCACCGCAGTGGGGTGGGAAACTGAAGCTTTCTTT
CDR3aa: CASSTAVGWETEAFF

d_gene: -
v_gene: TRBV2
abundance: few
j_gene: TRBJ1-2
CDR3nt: TGTGCCAGCATCTACGACAGCTATGGCTACACCTTC
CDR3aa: CASIYDSYGYTF

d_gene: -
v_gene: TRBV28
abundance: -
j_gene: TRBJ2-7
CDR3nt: TGTGCCAGCAGTCTATACTACGAGCAGTACTTC
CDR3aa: CASSLYYEQYF

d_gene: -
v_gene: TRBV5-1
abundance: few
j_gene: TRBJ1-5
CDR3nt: TGCGCCAGCAGCCCGAGGGGGGGAAGGGAGCCCCAGCATTTT
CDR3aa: CASSPRGGREPQHF

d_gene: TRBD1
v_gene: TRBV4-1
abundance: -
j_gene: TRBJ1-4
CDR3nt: TGCGCCAGCAGCCGAGGACAGGGATTAGATGAAAAACTGTTTTTT
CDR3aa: CASSRGQGLDEKLFF

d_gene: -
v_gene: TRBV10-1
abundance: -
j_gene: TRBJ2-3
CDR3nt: TGCGCCAGCTCGGCCCAGCGGGCAGATACGCAGTATTTT
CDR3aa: CASSAQRADTQYF

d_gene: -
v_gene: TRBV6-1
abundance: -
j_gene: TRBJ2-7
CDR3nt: TGTGCCAGCAGTGAAGCTCGGGGACCCTACGAGCAGTACTTC
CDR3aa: CASSEARGPYEQYF

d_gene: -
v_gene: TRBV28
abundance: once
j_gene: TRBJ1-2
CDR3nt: TGTGCCAGCAGTAATGCAGGGACGAGGGACTATGGCTACACCTTC
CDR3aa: CASSNAGTRDYGYTF

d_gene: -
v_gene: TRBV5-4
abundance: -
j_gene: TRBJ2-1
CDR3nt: TGTGCCAGCAGCTTCGAGGTCTATGAGCAGTTCTTC
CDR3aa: CASSFEVYEQFF

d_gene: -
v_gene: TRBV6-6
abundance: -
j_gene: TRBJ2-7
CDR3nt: TGTGCCAGCAGTTCCGGAACTTACTCCTACGAGCAGTACTTC
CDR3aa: CASSSGTYSYEQYF

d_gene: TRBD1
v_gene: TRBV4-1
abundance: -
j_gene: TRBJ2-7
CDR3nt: TGCGCCAGCAGCCTCACAGGGGCGACTACCTACGAGCAGTACTTC
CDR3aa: CASSLTGATTYEQYF

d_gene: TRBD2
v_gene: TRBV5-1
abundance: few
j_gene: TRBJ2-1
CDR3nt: TGCGCCAGCAGCTTTACCCCATCTAGCGGGAGAGATGAGCAGTTCTTC
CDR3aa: CASSFTPSSGRDEQFF

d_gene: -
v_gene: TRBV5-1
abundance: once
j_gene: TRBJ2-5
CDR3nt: TGCGCCAGCACCCCTTACGATGGACGAGAGACCCAGTACTTC
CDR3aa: CASTPYDGRETQYF

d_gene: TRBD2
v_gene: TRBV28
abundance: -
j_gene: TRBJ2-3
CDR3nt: TGTGCCAGCAACTGGGAACTAGCGGGACCGGGGAGCACAGATACGCAGTATTTT
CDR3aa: CASNWELAGPGSTDTQYF

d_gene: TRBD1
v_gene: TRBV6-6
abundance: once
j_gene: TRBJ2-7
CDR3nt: TGTGCCAGCAGTTACTCCCAGGGGGCAGGCGAGCAGTACTTC
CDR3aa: CASSYSQGAGEQYF

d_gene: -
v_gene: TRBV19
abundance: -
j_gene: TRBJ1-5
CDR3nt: TGTGCCAGTAGTTCCGGGATGGGGACACGCAATCAGCCCCAGCATTTT
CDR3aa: CASSSGMGTRNQPQHF

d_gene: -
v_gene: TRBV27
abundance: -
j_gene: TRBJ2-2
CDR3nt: TGTGCCAGCAGTTTAAAAGGGAGTATGGTCGGGGAGCTGTTTTTT
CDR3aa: CASSLKGSMVGELFF

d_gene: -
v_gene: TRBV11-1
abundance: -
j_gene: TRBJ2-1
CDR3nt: TGTGCCAGCAGCTCCCCCATAATAGGGACACCGAGCTCCTACAATGAGCAGTTCTTC
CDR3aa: CASSSPIIGTPSSYNEQFF

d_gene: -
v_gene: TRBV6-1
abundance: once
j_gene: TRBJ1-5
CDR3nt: TGTGCCAGCAGTTGGAGGTTGGGACAGCCCCAGCATTTT
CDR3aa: CASSWRLGQPQHF

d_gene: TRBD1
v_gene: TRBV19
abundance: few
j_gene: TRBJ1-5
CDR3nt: TGTGCCAGTAGTCCTCACCAGGGGGCGGTCAATCAGCCCCAGCATTTT
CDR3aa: CASSPHQGAVNQPQHF

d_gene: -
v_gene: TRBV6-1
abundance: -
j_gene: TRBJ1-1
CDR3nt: TGTGCCAGCACCGAGGGCGGGAGGCCCAACACTGAAGCTTTCTTT
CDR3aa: CASTEGGRPNTEAFF

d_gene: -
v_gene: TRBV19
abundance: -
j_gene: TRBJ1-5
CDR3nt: TGTGCCAGTAGTATAGGTAATGCCCGTCCGGGCAATCAGCCCCAGCATTTT
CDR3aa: CASSIGNARPGNQPQHF

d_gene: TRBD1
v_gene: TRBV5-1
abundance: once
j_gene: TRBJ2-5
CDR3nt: TGCGCCAGCAGCTCGCTAGTCCCGGGACAGGCATTCCAAGAGACCCAGTACTTC
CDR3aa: CASSSLVPGQAFQETQYF

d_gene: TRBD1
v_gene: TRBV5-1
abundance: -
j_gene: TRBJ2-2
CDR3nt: TGCGCCAGCTTTCCGGACAGGTCTCTGAACACCGGGGAGCTGTTTTTT
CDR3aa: CASFPDRSLNTGELFF

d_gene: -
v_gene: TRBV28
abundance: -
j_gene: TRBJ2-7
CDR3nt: TGTGCCAGCAGTTCGAACTACGAGCAGTACTTC
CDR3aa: CASSSNYEQYF

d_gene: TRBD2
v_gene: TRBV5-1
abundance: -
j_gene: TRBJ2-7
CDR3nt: TGCGCCAGCAGTTGGGACGGCGGGAGATCATCCTACGAGCAGTACTTC
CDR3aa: CASSWDGGRSSYEQYF

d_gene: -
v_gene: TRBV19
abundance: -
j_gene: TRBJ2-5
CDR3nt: TGTGCCAGTAGTCCCCGGGGGAAAGGGGAGACCCAGTACTTC
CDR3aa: CASSPRGKGETQYF

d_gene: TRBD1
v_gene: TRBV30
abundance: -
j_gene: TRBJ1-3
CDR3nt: TGTGCCTGGAGGGTCCAAGGGACAGCTGGAAACACCATATATTTT
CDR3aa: CAWRVQGTAGNTIYF